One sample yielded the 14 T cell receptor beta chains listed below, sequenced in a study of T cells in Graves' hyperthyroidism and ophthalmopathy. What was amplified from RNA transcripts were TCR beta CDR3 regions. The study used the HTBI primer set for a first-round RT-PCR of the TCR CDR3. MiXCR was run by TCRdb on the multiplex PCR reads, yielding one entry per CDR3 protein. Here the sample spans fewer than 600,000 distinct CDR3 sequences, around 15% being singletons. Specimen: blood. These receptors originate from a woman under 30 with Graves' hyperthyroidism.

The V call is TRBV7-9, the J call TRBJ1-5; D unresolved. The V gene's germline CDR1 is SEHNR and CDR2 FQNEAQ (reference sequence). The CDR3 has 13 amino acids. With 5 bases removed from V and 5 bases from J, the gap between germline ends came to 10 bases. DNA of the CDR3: TGTGCCAGCAGCCTTAGGGAGGATCAGCCCCAGCATTTT. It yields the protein CASSLREDQPQHF.

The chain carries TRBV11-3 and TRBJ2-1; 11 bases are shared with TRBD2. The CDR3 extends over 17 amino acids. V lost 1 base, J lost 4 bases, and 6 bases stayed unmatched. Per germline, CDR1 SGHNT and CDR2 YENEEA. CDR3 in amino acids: CASSLGPTSGSYNEQFF. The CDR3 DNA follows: TGTGCCAGCAGCTTAGGGCCCACTAGCGGGAGTTACAATGAGCAGTTCTTC.

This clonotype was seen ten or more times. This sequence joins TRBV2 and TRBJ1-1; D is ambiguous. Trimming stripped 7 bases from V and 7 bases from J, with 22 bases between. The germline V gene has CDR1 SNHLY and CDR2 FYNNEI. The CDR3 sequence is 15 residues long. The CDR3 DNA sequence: TGTGCCAGCAAACGAATACCCGAAAAGACGGTTGAAGCTTTCTTT. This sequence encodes CASKRIPEKTVEAFF.

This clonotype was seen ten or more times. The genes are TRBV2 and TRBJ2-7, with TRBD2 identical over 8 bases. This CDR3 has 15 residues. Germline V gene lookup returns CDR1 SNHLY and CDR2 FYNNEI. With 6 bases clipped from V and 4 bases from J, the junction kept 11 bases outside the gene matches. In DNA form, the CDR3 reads TGTGCCAGCAGGAGGTCGGGAGGGTCGCGATACGAGCAGTACGTC. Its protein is CASRRSGGSRYEQYV.

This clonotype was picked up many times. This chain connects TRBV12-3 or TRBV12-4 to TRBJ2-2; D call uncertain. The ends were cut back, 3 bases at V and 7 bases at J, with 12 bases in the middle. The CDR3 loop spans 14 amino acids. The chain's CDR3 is CASSFDLVVGELFF. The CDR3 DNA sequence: TGTGCCAGCAGTTTTGATTTAGTGGTCGGGGAGCTGTTTTTT.

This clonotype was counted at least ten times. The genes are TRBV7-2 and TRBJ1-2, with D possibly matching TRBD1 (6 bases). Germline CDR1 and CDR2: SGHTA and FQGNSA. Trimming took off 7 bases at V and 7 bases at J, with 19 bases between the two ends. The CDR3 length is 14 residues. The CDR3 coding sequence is TGTGCCAGCATCTGGGCGGGGGCTTTGGGTGGCTACACCTTC. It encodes CASIWAGALGGYTF.

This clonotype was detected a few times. In DNA, the CDR3 is TGTGCCAGCAGCGTTGGGGGTTCGTATCAGCCCCAGCATTTT. This gives the protein CASSVGGSYQPQHF. The chain carries TRBV9 and TRBJ1-5, with a weak D call TRBD1 (5 bases). CDR3 length: 14 residues. Germline lookup yields CDR1 SGDLS and CDR2 YYNGEE. Trimming took 2 bases from V and 5 from J, leaving 11 bases between them.

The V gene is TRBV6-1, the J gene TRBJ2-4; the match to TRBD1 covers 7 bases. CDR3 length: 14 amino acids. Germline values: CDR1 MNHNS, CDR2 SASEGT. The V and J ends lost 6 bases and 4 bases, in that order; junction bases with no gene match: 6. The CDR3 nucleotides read TGTGCCAGCAGCTCCGGGACAGCAAAAAACATTCAGTACTTC. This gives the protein CASSSGTAKNIQYF.

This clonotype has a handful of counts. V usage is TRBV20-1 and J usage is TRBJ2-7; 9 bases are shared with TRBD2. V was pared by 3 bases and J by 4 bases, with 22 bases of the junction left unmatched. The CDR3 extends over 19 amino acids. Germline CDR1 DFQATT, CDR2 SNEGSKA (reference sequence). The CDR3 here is CSASPSVGTAGGPIYEQYF. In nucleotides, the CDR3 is TGCAGTGCTAGCCCCTCGGTTGGGACGGCGGGAGGGCCGATATACGAGCAGTACTTC.

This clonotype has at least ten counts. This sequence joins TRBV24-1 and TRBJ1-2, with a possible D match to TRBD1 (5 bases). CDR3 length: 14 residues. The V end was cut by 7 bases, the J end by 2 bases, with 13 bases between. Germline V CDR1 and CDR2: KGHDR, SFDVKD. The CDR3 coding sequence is TGTGCCACCAGCCCGAGGGGCGTGAACTATGGCTACACCTTC. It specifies CATSPRGVNYGYTF.

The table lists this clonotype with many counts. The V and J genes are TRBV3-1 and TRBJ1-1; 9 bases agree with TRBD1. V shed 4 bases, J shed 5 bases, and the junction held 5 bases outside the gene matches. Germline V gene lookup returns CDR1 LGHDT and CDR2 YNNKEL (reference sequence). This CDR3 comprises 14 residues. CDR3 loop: CASSRPGQGTEAFF. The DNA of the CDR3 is TGTGCCAGCAGCCGTCCGGGACAGGGTACTGAAGCTTTCTTT.

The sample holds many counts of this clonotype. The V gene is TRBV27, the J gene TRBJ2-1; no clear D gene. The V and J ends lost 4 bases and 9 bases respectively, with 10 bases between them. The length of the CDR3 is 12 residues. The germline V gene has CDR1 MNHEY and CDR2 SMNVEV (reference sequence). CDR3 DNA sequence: TGTGCCAGCAGTTCTCCCGGCACTGAGCAGTTCTTC. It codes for CASSSPGTEQFF.

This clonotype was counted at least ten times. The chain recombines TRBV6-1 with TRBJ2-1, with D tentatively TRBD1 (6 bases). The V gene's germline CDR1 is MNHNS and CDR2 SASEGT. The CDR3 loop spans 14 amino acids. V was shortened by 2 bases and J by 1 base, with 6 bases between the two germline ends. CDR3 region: CASSEQGSYNEQFF. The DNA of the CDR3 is TGTGCCAGCAGTGAACAGGGGTCCTACAATGAGCAGTTCTTC.

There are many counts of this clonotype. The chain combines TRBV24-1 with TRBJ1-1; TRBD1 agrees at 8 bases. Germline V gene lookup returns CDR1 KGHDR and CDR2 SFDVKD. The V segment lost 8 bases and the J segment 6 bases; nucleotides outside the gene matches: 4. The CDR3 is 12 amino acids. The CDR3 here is CATIGQGSEAFF. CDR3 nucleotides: TGTGCCACCATCGGACAGGGATCTGAAGCTTTCTTT.